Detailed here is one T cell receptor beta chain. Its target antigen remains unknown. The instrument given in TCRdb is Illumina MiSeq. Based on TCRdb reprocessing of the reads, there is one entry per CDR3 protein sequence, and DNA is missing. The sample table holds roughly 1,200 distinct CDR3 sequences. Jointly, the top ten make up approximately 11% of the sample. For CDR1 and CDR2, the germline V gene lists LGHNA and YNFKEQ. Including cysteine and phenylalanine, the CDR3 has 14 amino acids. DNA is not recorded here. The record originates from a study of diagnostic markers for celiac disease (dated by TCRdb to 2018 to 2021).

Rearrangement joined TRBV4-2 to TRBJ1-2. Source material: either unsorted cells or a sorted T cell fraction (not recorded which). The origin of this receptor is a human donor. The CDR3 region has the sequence CASSQETGLEGYTF.